The T cell receptor beta chain described here comes from a study of blood T cell repertoires in COVID-19. Original handling: Amplification with reference gene primers provided the estimates of nucleated cell counts. Using immunoSEQ multiplex PCR, the repertoire was profiled, and TCRdb retains in-frame clones only, with some absent. That table furnishes V, J and clone size, whereas the DNA furnished D and trimming. The table has some 210,000 clones, around four fifths seen once. The CDR3 has 13 residues. Germline V gene sequence: CDR1 MDHEN, CDR2 SYDVKM. With 3 bases removed from V and 8 bases from J, the gap between germline ends came to 8 bases.

The TCR comes from a man aged 45 to 65 with active or convalescent COVID-19. Sequencing was done on a sample of peripheral blood. The rearrangement uses TRBV28 and TRBJ1-6; D gene uncertain. CDR3 nucleotides: TGTGCCAGCAGTTTTGCGGACTATTCACCCCTCCACTTT. Translated: CASSFADYSPLHF.